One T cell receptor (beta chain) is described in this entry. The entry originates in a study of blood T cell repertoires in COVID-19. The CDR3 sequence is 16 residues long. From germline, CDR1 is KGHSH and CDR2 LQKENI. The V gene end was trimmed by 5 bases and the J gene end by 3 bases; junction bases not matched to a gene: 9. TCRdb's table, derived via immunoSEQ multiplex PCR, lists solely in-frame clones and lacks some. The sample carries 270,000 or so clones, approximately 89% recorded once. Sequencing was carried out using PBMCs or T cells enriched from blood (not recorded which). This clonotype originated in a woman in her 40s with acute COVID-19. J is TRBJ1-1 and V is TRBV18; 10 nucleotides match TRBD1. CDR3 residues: CASSVDRGLEYTEAFF. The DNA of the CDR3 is TGTGCCAGCTCAGTTGACAGGGGGCTCGAGTACACTGAAGCTTTCTTT.